These 25 T cell receptor beta chains were all obtained from the same sample, sequenced in a study of blood T cell repertoires in COVID-19. Here immunoSEQ multiplex PCR was the method, and the copy in TCRdb shows in-frame clones only, minus some. This sample has under 200,000 clones, with approximately 91% found just once. Sequencing was done on a sample of peripheral blood. The receptors stem from a man between 18 and 35 years old with active or convalescent COVID-19.

The gene calls are TRBV7-2 and TRBJ1-1, with TRBD1 identical over 7 bases. CDR1 and CDR2 (germline): SGHTA, FQGNSA. The CDR3 totals 14 residues. The ends lost 5 bases at V and 5 bases at J; junction bases unmatched: 8. The CDR3 DNA follows: TGTGCCAGCAGCGGGGGACAGATGGTAACTGAAGCTTTCTTT. Translated, it gives CASSGGQMVTEAFF. The whole variable domain, filled in from reference TRBV7-2 and TRBJ1-1, reads GAGVSQSPSNKVTEKGKDVELRCDPISGHTALYWYRQSLGQGLEFLIYFQGNSAPDKSGLPSDRFSAERTGGSVSTLTIQRTQQEDSAVYLCASSGGQMVTEAFFGQGTRLTVV.

This rearrangement joins TRBV11-3 to TRBJ2-2; no clear D. The ends were cut back, 5 bases at V and 6 bases at J, with 13 bases in the middle. This CDR3 has 14 amino acids. Germline-derived CDR1 and CDR2 are SGHNT and YENEEA. The CDR3 reads CASSPAQSPGELFF. In nucleotides, the CDR3 is TGTGCCAGCAGCCCCGCCCAAAGCCCCGGGGAGCTGTTTTTT. Complete variable domain (other parts from reference TRBV11-3 and TRBJ2-2): EAGVVQSPRYKIIEKKQPVAFWCNPISGHNTLYWYLQNLGQGPELLIRYENEEAVDDSQLPKDRFSAERLKGVDSTLKIQPAELGDSAVYLCASSPAQSPGELFFGEGSRLTVL.

The chain uses TRBV10-2 and TRBJ1-1; D is possibly TRBD1 (6 bases). The length of the CDR3 is 14 residues. The germline V and J ends were trimmed by 5 bases and 1 base, with 11 bases remaining between them. Germline V gene data show CDR1 as WSHSY and CDR2 as SAAADI. The CDR3 DNA reads TGCGCCAGCAGTAAGAACAGGGAGAACACTGAAGCTTTCTTT. Translated, it gives CASSKNRENTEAFF.

This chain joins TRBV6-6 and TRBJ1-3; D is unclear. This CDR3 region has 15 residues. CDR1 is MNHNY, CDR2 SVGAGI, per germline (reference sequence). Trimming removed 4 bases from V and 1 base from J, with 11 bases in between. Written as DNA, the CDR3 is TGTGCCAGCAGTTCTGAGGGATTATCTGGAAACACCATATATTTT. Translation: CASSSEGLSGNTIYF.

V and J are TRBV7-2 and TRBJ1-1, with D perhaps TRBD1 (6 bases). CDR3 length: 14 residues. The V end was cut by 5 bases, the J end by 7 bases, with 17 bases between. Germline V gene sequence: CDR1 SGHTA, CDR2 FQGNSA. CDR3 amino acids: CASSVRPGTLEAFF. The CDR3 nucleotides read TGTGCCAGCAGCGTACGGCCGGGGACACTTGAAGCTTTCTTT.

J is TRBJ2-1 and V is TRBV5-1, with 9 bases that match TRBD2. With V trimmed by 7 bases and J by 9 bases, 14 bases remained unmatched. The CDR3 spans 15 residues. The germline V gene encodes CDR1 SGHRS and CDR2 YFSETQ. This chain's CDR3 is CASCPAGGPEVEQFF. In DNA form, the CDR3 reads TGCGCCAGCTGTCCCGCGGGAGGGCCCGAAGTTGAGCAGTTCTTC.

This clone has only a few counts. The CDR3 nucleotides are TGTGCCAGCAGCCTCAACCGGGATTGGTACGAGACCCAGTACTTC. The encoded protein is CASSLNRDWYETQYF. This chain connects TRBV2 to TRBJ2-5, with a tentative D call TRBD2 (5 bases). The germline V gene has CDR1 SNHLY and CDR2 FYNNEI. This CDR3 has 15 amino acids. V was pared by 6 bases and J by 5 bases, with 19 bases between. The full variable domain, in which reference TRBV2 and TRBJ2-5 provide the parts outside the CDR3, is EPEVTQTPSHQVTQMGQEVILRCVPISNHLYFYWYRQILGQKVEFLVSFYNNEISEKSEIFDDQFSVERPDGSNFTLKIRSTKLEDSAMYFCASSLNRDWYETQYFGPGTRLLVL.

This chain uses TRBV3-1 (or the pseudogene TRBV3-2) with TRBJ2-3, with TRBD2 matching 14 bases. This CDR3 contains 16 residues. The V and J ends lost 5 bases and 2 bases, in that order; junction bases with no gene match: 3. Germline assignment: CDR1 LGHDT and CDR2 YNNKEL (reference sequence). The CDR3 loop reads CASSEGLAGATDTQYF. CDR3 sequence (DNA): TGTGCCAGCAGCGAGGGACTAGCGGGAGCCACAGATACGCAGTATTTT.

V gene TRBV2 combines with J gene TRBJ2-3; tentatively, D is TRBD2 (5 bases). The CDR3 consists of 14 residues. Trimming left V 7 bases short and J 0 bases short, with 11 bases between. Germline V CDR1 and CDR2: SNHLY, FYNNEI. CDR3 nucleotide sequence: TGTGCCAGCAAGGAGACTACTAGCACAGATACGCAGTATTTT. This encodes CASKETTSTDTQYF.

This rearrangement joins TRBV2 to TRBJ2-5, with TRBD2 as a possible D gene (6 bases). The germline V and J ends were trimmed by 6 bases and 1 base, with 9 bases remaining between them. The CDR3 is made up of 13 amino acids. Per the germline V gene, CDR1 is SNHLY and CDR2 is FYNNEI. The CDR3 spells CASSGDSQETQYF. Here the CDR3 DNA reads TGTGCCAGCAGCGGGGACTCCCAAGAGACCCAGTACTTC. The full variable domain, its missing parts supplied by reference TRBV2 and TRBJ2-5, is EPEVTQTPSHQVTQMGQEVILRCVPISNHLYFYWYRQILGQKVEFLVSFYNNEISEKSEIFDDQFSVERPDGSNFTLKIRSTKLEDSAMYFCASSGDSQETQYFGPGTRLLVL.

The rearrangement uses TRBV7-2 and TRBJ1-5; possibly TRBD1 for D (5 bases). With 5 bases removed from V and 6 bases from J, the gap between germline ends came to 11 bases. Germline V gene data show CDR1 as SGHTA and CDR2 as FQGNSA. The CDR3 runs 13 residues. The CDR3 region has the DNA TGTGCCAGCAGCCCAAGGGGTGGTCAGCCCCAGCATTTT. It encodes CASSPRGGQPQHF. The complete variable domain, with remaining parts taken from reference TRBV7-2 and TRBJ1-5, reads GAGVSQSPSNKVTEKGKDVELRCDPISGHTALYWYRQSLGQGLEFLIYFQGNSAPDKSGLPSDRFSAERTGGSVSTLTIQRTQQEDSAVYLCASSPRGGQPQHFGDGTRLSIL.

The V and J genes are TRBV7-8 and TRBJ1-1; weak D call: TRBD1 (6 bases). From germline, CDR1 is SGHVS and CDR2 FQNEAQ. This CDR3 contains 15 residues. The V gene lost 1 base and the J gene lost 1 base, with 10 bases spanning the gap. The CDR3 DNA reads TGTGCCAGCAGCTTAGGGCCAGGGGCGAACACTGAAGCTTTCTTT. Protein product: CASSLGPGANTEAFF.

The sample holds a few counts of this clone. The rearrangement links TRBV30 to TRBJ1-4, with D uncertain. The germline gives CDR1 GTSNPN, CDR2 SVGIG (reference sequence). CDR3 length: 14 amino acids. Trimming shortened V by 0 bases and J by 3 bases, and 8 bases separated the two germline ends. Here the CDR3 DNA reads TGTGCCTGGAGTGTGGGCCAGGCTAATGAAAAACTGTTTTTT. The encoded protein is CAWSVGQANEKLFF.

This chain uses TRBV19 with TRBJ2-5, with TRBD1 matching over 7 bases. The ends lost 6 bases at V and 1 base at J; junction bases unmatched: 2. The CDR3 is 13 amino acids. The V gene's germline CDR1 is LNHDA and CDR2 SQIVND (reference sequence). CDR3 bases: TGTGCCAGTAGCGGGACAGCCCAAGAGACCCAGTACTTC. Its protein product is CASSGTAQETQYF.

The chain is built from TRBV19 and TRBJ1-2; maybe TRBD1 (5 bases). CDR3 size: 18 residues. CDR1 and CDR2 from the germline V gene are LNHDA and SQIVND (reference sequence). Trimming pared 2 bases from V and 0 bases from J, leaving 19 bases between. CDR3 coding DNA: TGTGCCAGTAGTATACAGGTTGGCAGGGTCATTGCTAACTATGGCTACACCTTC. As protein: CASSIQVGRVIANYGYTF.

This rearrangement joins TRBV7-9 to TRBJ1-1, with D unclear. Between the trimmed V and J ends, which lost 2 bases and 9 bases, there was a span of 13 bases. The CDR3 is made up of 13 amino acids. CDR1 and CDR2 from the germline V gene are SEHNR and FQNEAQ (reference sequence). CDR3: CASSLKVAVQAFF. CDR3 sequence (DNA): TGTGCCAGCAGCTTAAAAGTAGCTGTTCAAGCTTTCTTT.

This chain uses TRBV6-2 or TRBV6-3 with TRBJ2-1, with D perhaps TRBD1 (6 bases). Germline V gene sequence: CDR1 MNHEY, CDR2 SVGEGT. Between the trimmed V and J ends, which lost 4 bases and 8 bases, there was a span of 12 bases. The CDR3 is 13 residues long. CDR3 in DNA: TGTGCCAGCAGTTTACTAACAGGGTATGAGCAGTTCTTC. This gives the protein CASSLLTGYEQFF.

V is TRBV6-5 and J is TRBJ2-3, with D maybe TRBD1 (6 bases). The CDR3 is made up of 13 amino acids. Germline values: CDR1 MNHEY, CDR2 SVGAGI. V lost 7 bases, J lost 7 bases, and 15 bases lay in between. The CDR3 DNA reads as TGTGCCAGCATCTCAGGGGTAACACATACGCAGTATTTT. It specifies CASISGVTHTQYF.

The rearrangement links TRBV5-4 to TRBJ2-3; no reliable D call. The CDR3 is 13 residues long. V shed 0 bases and J shed 4 bases, with 6 bases lying between them. Germline CDR1 reads SGHNT; CDR2 reads YYREEE (reference sequence). The CDR3 sequence: CASSLDSPDTQYF. The DNA of the CDR3 is TGTGCCAGCAGCTTGGATAGTCCAGATACGCAGTATTTT.

This chain joins TRBV4-1 and TRBJ2-1; 9 nucleotides align to TRBD2. The CDR3 has 17 amino acids. Trimming removed 0 bases from V and 4 bases from J; junction bases left unmatched: 7. The germline CDR1 and CDR2 sequences are MGHRA and YSYEKL. The CDR3: CASSQDRRSGRYNEQFF. DNA for the CDR3: TGCGCCAGCAGCCAAGATAGGAGGAGCGGGAGGTACAATGAGCAGTTCTTC.

V usage is TRBV7-6 and J usage is TRBJ1-6; unclear D gene. Trimming cost V 5 bases and J 6 bases, with 8 bases left between them. The CDR3 extends over 13 amino acids. Germline V CDR1 and CDR2: SGHVS, FNYEAQ. CDR3 in DNA: TGTGCCAGCAGCCAGGCTGCTAATTCACCCCTCCACTTT. It codes for CASSQAANSPLHF.

The genes are TRBV24-1 and TRBJ2-2; possible D gene TRBD1, 7 bases. Germline CDR1 reads KGHDR; CDR2 reads SFDVKD. V lost 9 bases and J 3 bases, leaving 16 bases between the germline ends. The CDR3 is 15 amino acids. The CDR3 protein is CATGGDRFDTGELFF. DNA for the CDR3: TGTGCCACCGGAGGGGACAGATTTGACACCGGGGAGCTGTTTTTT.

The chain has TRBV29-1 and TRBJ1-1; the D is unclear. This CDR3 comprises 12 residues. Germline V CDR1 and CDR2: SQVTM, ANQGSEA. The germline V and J ends were trimmed by 8 bases and 5 bases, with 15 bases remaining between them. CDR3 in amino acids: CSTKSGYTEAFF. The CDR3 bases are TGCAGCACCAAATCGGGGTATACTGAAGCTTTCTTT.

CDR3 residues: CASSLTGANYGYTF. The DNA of the CDR3 is TGCGCCAGCAGCTTGACAGGGGCGAACTATGGCTACACCTTC. This rearrangement joins TRBV5-1 to TRBJ1-2; 7 bases map to TRBD1. The germline CDR1 and CDR2 sequences are SGHRS and YFSETQ. Unmatched junction bases numbered 2, after V lost 1 base and J lost 2 bases. The CDR3 spans 14 residues.

The V call is TRBV23-1, the J call TRBJ2-4; 8 bases line up with TRBD2. TRBV23-1 is noted as an ORF with a role that remains uncertain. The V segment lost 3 bases and the J segment 0 bases; nucleotides outside the gene matches: 10. CDR3 length: 18 residues. This CDR3 is CASSHLGGASVAKNIQYF. Written as DNA, the CDR3 is TGCGCCAGCAGTCATCTCGGGGGGGCCTCAGTAGCCAAAAACATTCAGTACTTC.